This section outlines one T cell receptor beta chain sequence together with its context. Its cognate antigen has yet to be identified. Base quality data are lacking; no much larger clone is found one base away. One collaborating source in Seattle enrolled patients during active infection and followed them longitudinally through the course of disease. The collaborating institutions used their own protocols to collect whole blood in K2EDTA tubes. For TCRbeta analysis, collaborators shipped samples in one of three forms: frozen whole blood, isolated PBMCs, or DNA extracted from either of those sample types. The CDR3 has 14 amino acids, counting the end cysteine and phenylalanine. The only DNA kept is the CDR3, 42 bases in frame from the first base. V trim: 6 bases; J trim: 1 base; unmatched bases: 4. As encoded in the germline V gene, CDR1 is SGHRS while CDR2 is YFSETQ. The immunoSEQ Assay, a bias-controlled multiplex PCR, was used to amplify TCRbeta CDR3 regions from genomic DNA. Concerning the study's data processing: Within the assay, amplification of reference gene primers was used to estimate how many nucleated cells each sample contained. To quantify the absolute abundance of each unique TCRbeta CDR3 rearrangement, sequence reads were collapsed and filtered. Productive Simpson clonality was computed per sample as the square root of Simpson's diversity index over productive rearrangements. TCRdb provides this immuneACCESS table in a form limited to in-frame rearrangements. Some clones are lacking; in checked studies, under half of them reflect an unresolved V gene, and why the rest are absent is not known. D and trimming come from the DNA, and the V and J calls and clone size come from that table. For this sample the table gives 250,000 to 350,000 clones, of which around 85% were detected only once. The leading ten clones occupy about 1.5% of the sample.

This sample is drawn from a study of blood T cell repertoires in COVID-19 (dated by TCRdb to 2020 to 2021). Study-level background: Samples from collaborators originated in the United States, Italy and Spain and spanned both the acute and convalescent phases of COVID-19. Where available, HLA class I and class II types were obtained from metadata supplied by the sample provider rather than from assay-based typing. A freely available public database, intended as a resource for researchers studying the immune response to SARS-CoV-2, is where the repertoires were released. A de-identified subject ID, COVID-19 status, age in years and sex were almost always included in the sample metadata. Deeply sampled blood TCRbeta repertoires from subjects exposed to, actively infected with, or recovered from COVID-19 were included in the dataset. Samples were obtained from the ongoing ImmuneRACE study (first 160 participants) and from 950 to 1,500 subjects provided by 6 global collaborators. The prospective study material was composed of cDNA or gDNA derived from T cells, B-cell-depleted T cells, or PBMCs.

General findings and caveats noted by the study authors: The quantity of clinical and demographic metadata differed by source and by participant and was supplied without curation.

The receptor chain draws on TRBV5-1 and TRBJ2-3; 8 junctional bases match TRBD1. The receptor was derived from a human donor with COVID-19, enrolled during active disease. The donor label of this sample is uncertain. The sequenced sample was peripheral blood. The DNA reads as follows: TGCGCCAGCAACACGGGACAGGGCACAGATACGCAGTATTTT. This sequence encodes CASNTGQGTDTQYF.